The 23 T cell receptor beta chains reported below all come from one sample, sequenced in a study of T cell responses to AZD1222 COVID-19 vaccine. Profiled with immunoSEQ multiplex PCR; TCRdb holds only in-frame clones, not every one. The sample lists 75,000 to 100,000 clones, around nine tenths occurring once. Specimen: peripheral blood, collected 28 days after the second AZD1222 dose. The receptor set was obtained from an adult who received the AZD1222 COVID-19 vaccine.

Comments on this clone: An end of the junction differs from the germline gene, which may be a read error. J is TRBJ2-4 and V is TRBV2, with D unclear. Germline CDR1 SNHLY, CDR2 FYNNEI. The CDR3 length is 11 residues. CDR3: CASSEAVSRAF. CDR3 DNA: TGTGCCAGCAGTGAAGCTGTGAGCAGAGCCTTC.

The chain employs TRBV3-1 (or the pseudogene TRBV3-2) and TRBJ2-7; D perhaps matches TRBD2 (5 bases). Germline CDR1 and CDR2: LGHDT and YNNKEL (reference sequence). This CDR3 has 14 residues. The germline V and J ends were trimmed by 1 base and 2 bases, with 9 bases remaining between them. CDR3 sequence reads: CASSQGAGTYEQYF. For the CDR3, the DNA is TGTGCCAGCAGCCAAGGGGCCGGGACCTACGAGCAGTACTTC.

V gene TRBV5-6 combines with J gene TRBJ1-1; no clear D gene. Trimming stripped 3 bases from V and 10 bases from J, with 10 bases between. The CDR3 has 11 residues. Germline V CDR1 and CDR2: SGHDT, YYEEEE. DNA of the CDR3: TGTGCCAGCAGCTCGGGTTTCGCAGCTTTCTTT. Protein product: CASSSGFAAFF.

The J gene is TRBJ2-1, the V gene TRBV7-2, with TRBD1 as a possible D gene (6 bases). The CDR3 runs to 18 residues. From germline, CDR1 is SGHTA and CDR2 FQGNSA. The ends were cut back, 2 bases at V and 8 bases at J, with 25 bases in the middle. The CDR3 sequence is CASSLFGAGARRVHEQFF. DNA of the CDR3: TGTGCCAGCAGCTTATTCGGGGCAGGGGCCCGCCGGGTCCATGAGCAGTTCTTC.

The chain joins TRBV5-5 to TRBJ1-4, with 7 positions matching TRBD1. CDR1 and CDR2 from the germline V gene are SGHKS and YYEKEE (reference sequence). Germline trimming cut 4 bases from V and 8 bases from J; bases unmatched to any gene: 11. The CDR3 extends over 15 amino acids. The DNA for the CDR3 is TGTGCCAGCAGCCGTTTGACAGGGTTGGGAGAAAAACTGTTTTTT. Translated, it gives CASSRLTGLGEKLFF.

The chain joins TRBV10-2 to TRBJ1-5, with a weak D call TRBD1 (5 bases). Trimming took off 4 bases at V and 0 bases at J, with 7 bases between the two ends. The CDR3 contains 14 residues. Germline V CDR1 and CDR2: WSHSY, SAAADI. This chain's CDR3 is CASSAGYSNQPQHF. As DNA, the CDR3 is TGCGCCAGCAGTGCAGGGTATAGCAATCAGCCCCAGCATTTT.

The chain is built from TRBV5-5 and TRBJ2-5, with D possibly being TRBD1 (6 bases). Germline V gene lookup returns CDR1 SGHKS and CDR2 YYEKEE (reference sequence). V lost 2 bases, J lost 1 base, and 9 bases lay in between. The CDR3 is made up of 14 amino acids. The DNA of the CDR3 is TGTGCCAGCAGCTTCCGGACAGCCCAAGAGACCCAGTACTTC. Its protein product is CASSFRTAQETQYF.

The rearrangement links TRBV2 to TRBJ1-3; D not resolved. Germline assignment: CDR1 SNHLY and CDR2 FYNNEI. CDR3 length: 15 amino acids. V was trimmed by 5 bases and J by 1 base, leaving 12 bases between them. Here the CDR3 reads CASSSQDLSGNTIYF. CDR3 nucleotides: TGTGCCAGCAGTTCTCAGGATCTGTCTGGAAACACCATATATTTT.

The J gene is TRBJ1-1, the V gene TRBV27, with no clear D. Germline CDR1 and CDR2: MNHEY and SMNVEV (reference sequence). This CDR3 spans 12 amino acids. V was clipped by 4 bases and J by 1 base, with 4 bases between them. CDR3 loop: CASSSRNTEAFF. The CDR3 nucleotides read TGTGCCAGCAGTTCCAGGAACACTGAAGCTTTCTTT.

This sequence joins TRBV2 and TRBJ2-5; 8 positions agree with TRBD2. The germline V gene has CDR1 SNHLY and CDR2 FYNNEI. J lost 10 bases, V lost 2 bases, and 24 bases had no gene match. The CDR3 totals 19 residues. The CDR3 nucleotides read TGTGCCAGCAGTGAAAATGGCTTGAGCGGGGGCACGGAATTTGGTGGCCAGTACTTC. This codes for CASSENGLSGGTEFGGQYF.

The chain joins TRBV30 to TRBJ1-2, with 7 bases aligning to TRBD1. After removal of 2 bases from V and 5 bases from J, the junction contained 8 bases not matched to a gene. Germline loops: CDR1 GTSNPN, CDR2 SVGIG (reference sequence). This CDR3 region has 14 residues. Here the CDR3 DNA reads TGTGCCTGGAGTCCCGACAGGGAAGGGTATGGCTACACCTTC. This gives the protein CAWSPDREGYGYTF.

The chain couples TRBV18 to TRBJ1-1, with TRBD1 matching over 9 bases. The CDR3 runs to 15 residues. The germline CDR1 and CDR2 sequences are KGHSH and LQKENI. Trimming took 3 bases from V and 3 from J; bases not matched to a gene: 5. CDR3 in DNA: TGTGCCAGCTCACCGATGACAGGGGGGTACACTGAAGCTTTCTTT. Its translation: CASSPMTGGYTEAFF.

In regard to this clone: The same CDR3 also results from other DNA sequences found in this sample. This chain joins TRBV2 and TRBJ1-2; D ambiguous. This CDR3 is built from 14 residues. Trimming shortened V by 3 bases and J by 1 base, and 9 bases separated the two germline ends. Germline values: CDR1 SNHLY, CDR2 FYNNEI. CDR3 DNA: TGTGCCAGCAGTGAGGCGGTGAATAACTATGGCTACACCTTC. Translation: CASSEAVNNYGYTF.

CDR3 sequence reads: CASSQELVLSSYEQYF. In DNA, the CDR3 is TGTGCCAGCAGCCAAGAGCTGGTTCTTAGCTCCTACGAGCAGTACTTC. This chain links TRBV4-2 with TRBJ2-7; D unclear. The CDR3 is 16 residues long. Germline CDR1 and CDR2: LGHNA and YNFKEQ. Trimming removed 0 bases from V and 0 bases from J, with 12 bases in between.

The rearrangement joins TRBV2 to TRBJ1-6; D not certain. V was clipped by 4 bases and J by 2 bases, with 12 bases between them. This CDR3 has 16 amino acids. Per the germline V gene, CDR1 is SNHLY and CDR2 is FYNNEI. CDR3 residues: CASSGVGGAYNSPLHF. For the CDR3, the DNA is TGTGCCAGCAGTGGAGTCGGCGGGGCCTATAATTCACCCCTCCACTTT. Based on the CDR3 plus reference TRBV2 and TRBJ1-6, the full variable domain is EPEVTQTPSHQVTQMGQEVILRCVPISNHLYFYWYRQILGQKVEFLVSFYNNEISEKSEIFDDQFSVERPDGSNFTLKIRSTKLEDSAMYFCASSGVGGAYNSPLHFGNGTRLTVT.

The CDR3 protein is CASSIGQTYNYGYTF. In DNA, the CDR3 is TGTGCCAGTAGTATCGGACAGACCTATAACTATGGCTACACCTTC. V usage is TRBV19 and J usage is TRBJ1-2; tentatively, D is TRBD1 (6 bases). Germline V gene sequence: CDR1 LNHDA, CDR2 SQIVND (reference sequence). Trimming cost V 3 bases and J 1 base, with 12 bases left between them. This CDR3 region has 15 residues.

V usage is TRBV4-2 and J usage is TRBJ2-1; 7 bases map to TRBD2. CDR1 and CDR2 from the germline V gene are LGHNA and YNFKEQ. The V segment lost 7 bases and the J segment 6 bases; nucleotides outside the gene matches: 12. This CDR3 contains 15 residues. The CDR3 protein is CASTSSPGTTNEQFF. The CDR3 nucleotides read TGTGCCAGCACCTCCAGCCCCGGGACTACCAATGAGCAGTTCTTC.

The chain combines TRBV4-1 with TRBJ1-2; D gene unclear. The CDR3 has 16 residues. CDR1 MGHRA and CDR2 YSYEKL come from the germline V gene. V lost 0 bases and J 2 bases, leaving 13 bases between the germline ends. CDR3 loop: CASSQDLRRPNYGYTF. The CDR3, as DNA: TGCGCCAGCAGCCAAGATCTCCGCAGACCGAACTATGGCTACACCTTC.

This clone appeared a single time. The chain couples TRBV7-2 to TRBJ2-7, with TRBD1 identical over 9 bases. The V gene end was trimmed by 4 bases and the J gene end by 6 bases; junction bases not matched to a gene: 4. The CDR3 totals 13 residues. Germline V gene lookup returns CDR1 SGHTA and CDR2 FQGNSA. The CDR3: CASSSGQGGEQYF. The CDR3 DNA is TGTGCCAGCAGCTCGGGACAGGGCGGCGAGCAGTACTTC.

The chain has TRBV19 and TRBJ1-5; unclear D gene. This CDR3 region has 12 residues. Germline V lookup: CDR1 LNHDA, CDR2 SQIVND (reference sequence). Trimming stripped 5 bases from V and 11 bases from J, with 13 bases between. CDR3 in DNA: TGTGCCAGTAGTCCGGGCAGGCCGTCCCAGCATTTT. This sequence encodes CASSPGRPSQHF.

V usage is TRBV6-5 and J usage is TRBJ1-5, with D tentatively TRBD1 (6 bases). The length of the CDR3 is 15 residues. Trimming left V 6 bases short and J 4 bases short, with 16 bases between. Germline loops: CDR1 MNHEY, CDR2 SVGAGI. The CDR3 loop reads CASRGTGRGNQPQHF. The CDR3 nucleotides are TGTGCCAGCAGGGGGACCGGGAGGGGGAATCAGCCCCAGCATTTT.

The V call is TRBV9, the J call TRBJ2-5; tentatively, D is TRBD1 (5 bases). This CDR3 comprises 15 residues. Between the trimmed V and J ends, which lost 0 bases and 5 bases, there was a span of 14 bases. Germline CDR1 reads SGDLS; CDR2 reads YYNGEE. The CDR3 sequence: CASSVGGPSWETQYF. DNA of the CDR3: TGTGCCAGCAGCGTAGGGGGCCCTTCCTGGGAGACCCAGTACTTC.

This clone was found once. The V gene is TRBV12-3 or TRBV12-4, the J gene TRBJ2-7; D gene ambiguous. CDR3 length equals 12 residues. Trimming removed 5 bases from V and 4 bases from J, with 9 bases in between. The CDR3 DNA sequence: TGTGCCAGCAGTCAAAAGGTGTACGAGCAGTACTTC. This sequence encodes CASSQKVYEQYF.